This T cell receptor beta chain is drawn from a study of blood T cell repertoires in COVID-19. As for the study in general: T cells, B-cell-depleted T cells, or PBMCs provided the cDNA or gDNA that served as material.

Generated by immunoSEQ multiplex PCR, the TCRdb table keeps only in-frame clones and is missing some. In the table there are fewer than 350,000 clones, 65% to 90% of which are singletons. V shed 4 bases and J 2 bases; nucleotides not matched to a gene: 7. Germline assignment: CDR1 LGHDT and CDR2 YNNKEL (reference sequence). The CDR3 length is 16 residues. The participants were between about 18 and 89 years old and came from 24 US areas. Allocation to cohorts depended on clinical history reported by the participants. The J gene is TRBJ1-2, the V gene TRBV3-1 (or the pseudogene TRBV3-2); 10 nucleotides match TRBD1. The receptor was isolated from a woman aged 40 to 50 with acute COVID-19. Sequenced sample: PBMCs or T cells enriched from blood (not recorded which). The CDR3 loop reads CASSPKTTGGNYGYTF. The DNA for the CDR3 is TGTGCCAGCAGCCCAAAGACGACAGGGGGCAACTATGGCTACACCTTC.